Each of the 21 T cell receptor beta chains below was sequenced from the same sample in a study of a mutant IDH1 vaccine in newly diagnosed glioma. These receptors' antigens are unknown. Time point specified: week 23, last vaccination. Alongside topical imiquimod, each dose of vaccine comprised 300 ug of mutant IDH1 20-mer peptide. The table came from immunoSEQ multiplex PCR; TCRdb's copy has only in-frame clones and leaves some out. This sample has approximately 82,000 clones, with 65% to 90% found just once. The material was PBMCs, obtained from a glioma patient whose treatment included an IDH1 peptide vaccine. Receptors were obtained from a man between 25 and 39 years old with glioma. Some clones in this sample may be carry-over from other donors' samples.

J is TRBJ2-5 and V is TRBV5-7, with 7 bases identical to TRBD1. TRBV5-7 is an ORF; its function is uncertain. V lost 3 bases and J lost 0; bases outside the gene matches: 17. The CDR3 is 19 residues long. Here the CDR3 reads CASSSRLRARGQNQETQYF. Here the CDR3 DNA reads TGTGCCAGCAGCTCTAGACTAAGAGCTAGGGGGCAAAACCAAGAGACCCAGTACTTC.

The V gene is TRBV18, the J gene TRBJ2-1, with D possibly being TRBD2 (5 bases). Trimming took off 1 base at V and 2 bases at J, with 12 bases between the two ends. Germline CDR1 is KGHSH and CDR2 is LQKENI. This CDR3 is 16 amino acids long. This chain's CDR3 is CASSPREGAPYNEQFF. In DNA, the CDR3 is TGTGCCAGCTCACCACGAGAGGGCGCCCCCTACAATGAGCAGTTCTTC. Together with reference TRBV18 and TRBJ2-1, the CDR3 gives the full variable domain: NAGVMQNPRHLVRRRGQEARLRCSPMKGHSHVYWYRQLPEEGLKFMVYLQKENIIDESGMPKERFSAEFPKEGPSILRIQQVVRGDSAAYFCASSPREGAPYNEQFFGPGTRLTVL.

The V and J genes are TRBV5-1 and TRBJ1-4; D is ambiguous. V shed 7 bases and J shed 5 bases, with 15 bases lying between them. Germline V gene sequence: CDR1 SGHRS, CDR2 YFSETQ. The CDR3 contains 14 residues. This chain's CDR3 is CASRQIVENEKLFF. The DNA of the CDR3 is TGCGCCAGCCGGCAGATAGTGGAAAATGAAAAACTGTTTTTT.

This clone was found a few times. The chain couples TRBV7-2 to TRBJ2-5; no clear D. CDR1 and CDR2 (germline): SGHTA, FQGNSA. V lost 1 base, J lost 5 bases, and 2 bases lay in between. The CDR3 is 11 residues long. Here the CDR3 DNA reads TGTGCCAGCAGCTTAGTTGAGACCCAGTACTTC. It is translated as CASSLVETQYF.

V usage is TRBV28 and J usage is TRBJ1-1; no clear D. CDR3 length: 12 amino acids. V was shortened by 6 bases and J by 3 bases, with 8 bases between the two germline ends. Germline values: CDR1 MDHEN, CDR2 SYDVKM. Here the CDR3 reads CASSTDDTEAFF. DNA for the CDR3: TGTGCCAGCAGCACGGATGACACTGAAGCTTTCTTT.

This clone was counted between two and nine times. V and J are TRBV28 and TRBJ1-2, with no clear D. CDR3 length: 15 amino acids. V dropped 6 bases and J dropped 5 bases, with 19 bases sitting between them. From germline, CDR1 is MDHEN and CDR2 SYDVKM. The CDR3 spells CASRDPGGLLYGYTF. CDR3 nucleotide sequence: TGTGCCAGCAGGGACCCCGGAGGTCTATTGTATGGCTACACCTTC.

The rearrangement uses TRBV7-2 and TRBJ2-5; possibly TRBD2 for D (5 bases). The DNA end is more similar to TRBJ2-7, so the J call may be wrong. The length of the CDR3 is 15 residues. The germline gives CDR1 SGHTA, CDR2 FQGNSA. The CDR3 region has the DNA TGTGCCAGCAGCTTAGTGGGCGGGTTGGACTACGAGCAGTACTTC. Its protein is CASSLVGGLDYEQYF.

V is TRBV29-1 and J is TRBJ1-2, with D maybe TRBD1 (6 bases). The CDR3 loop spans 15 amino acids. V lost 3 bases to trimming and J lost 0 bases, with 14 bases between them. Per germline, CDR1 SQVTM and CDR2 ANQGSEA. CDR3 amino acids: CSVDLGAQANYGYTF. The CDR3 bases are TGCAGCGTTGATTTGGGGGCGCAAGCTAACTATGGCTACACCTTC.

This rearrangement joins TRBV29-1 to TRBJ1-2, with a tentative D call TRBD1 (5 bases). V was pared by 7 bases and J by 4 bases, with 13 bases between. The CDR3 is 12 residues long. Germline V gene lookup returns CDR1 SQVTM and CDR2 ANQGSEA. Here the CDR3 DNA reads TGCAGCGCCCCTACGGGGGGCTATGGCTACACCTTC. Residues: CSAPTGGYGYTF.

This chain connects TRBV4-3 to TRBJ1-4, with unresolved D. The CDR3 totals 15 residues. CDR1 and CDR2 from the germline V gene are LGHNA and YSLEER. V lost 0 bases and J lost 8, with 13 bases in between. DNA for the CDR3: TGCGCCAGCAGCCAAGAGGTTCCGGGTAGGGAAAAACTGTTTTTT. Amino acids: CASSQEVPGREKLFF.

This chain connects TRBV4-2 to TRBJ1-5; weak D call: TRBD1 (5 bases). CDR1 and CDR2 (germline): LGHNA, YNFKEQ. The V end was cut by 4 bases, the J end by 4 bases, with 11 bases between. This CDR3 spans 14 amino acids. In DNA, the CDR3 is TGTGCCAGCAGCCCGGGACTTCAAAATCAGCCCCAGCATTTT. Its translation is CASSPGLQNQPQHF.

This chain joins TRBV27 and TRBJ2-7, with D possibly being TRBD2 (5 bases). This CDR3 has 13 residues. V gave up 6 bases and J gave up 6 bases, with 15 bases separating them. Germline CDR1 MNHEY, CDR2 SMNVEV (reference sequence). The CDR3 reads CASSPNVAGEQYF. The DNA of the CDR3 is TGTGCCAGCAGCCCCAACGTTGCGGGCGAGCAGTACTTC.

The rearrangement links TRBV2 to TRBJ1-3, with no clear D. CDR3 length: 12 residues. Germline CDR1 is SNHLY and CDR2 is FYNNEI. The germline V and J ends were trimmed by 3 bases and 4 bases, with 4 bases remaining between them. The CDR3 DNA reads as TGTGCCAGCAGTGATCAGGGAAACACCATATATTTT. This codes for CASSDQGNTIYF.

J is TRBJ1-4 and V is TRBV23-1; D is undetermined. TRBV23-1 is classed as an ORF, of uncertain function. Between the trimmed V and J ends, which lost 0 bases and 8 bases, there was a span of 13 bases. The CDR3 has 15 residues. CDR3 coding DNA: TGCGCCAGCAGTCAATCCGCAGGTCTTCCCGAAAAACTGTTTTTT. It is translated as CASSQSAGLPEKLFF.

CDR3 region: CAMTAGGAETQYF. The CDR3 DNA reads TGTGCCATGACAGCGGGAGGGGCAGAGACCCAGTACTTC. V and J are TRBV10-3 and TRBJ2-5; 10 nucleotides agree with TRBD2. V gave up 9 bases and J gave up 4 bases; unmatched junction bases: 5. The CDR3 runs 13 residues. CDR1 is ENHRY, CDR2 SYGVKD, per germline.

V usage is TRBV6-1 and J usage is TRBJ2-5; 10 bases are a match to TRBD1. Looked up from germline, CDR1 is MNHNS and CDR2 is SASEGT. V trimming: 6 bases; J trimming: 11 bases; junction bases outside the gene matches: 3. The CDR3 consists of 11 residues. Here the CDR3 DNA reads TGTGCCAGCAGGGGGACAGGGGAGCAGTACTTC. As protein: CASRGTGEQYF.

The rearrangement joins TRBV30 to TRBJ2-7; TRBD1 aligns across 7 bases. The V segment lost 1 base and the J segment 6 bases; nucleotides outside the gene matches: 6. Germline assignment: CDR1 GTSNPN and CDR2 SVGIG (reference sequence). The length of the CDR3 is 13 residues. In nucleotides, the CDR3 is TGTGCCTGGAGTGAAGACAGGGTAACCGAGCAGTACTTC. The encoded protein is CAWSEDRVTEQYF.

The chain carries TRBV18 and TRBJ2-5; 10 bases line up with TRBD2. V shed 4 bases and J 4 bases; nucleotides not matched to a gene: 12. In germline, CDR1 is KGHSH, CDR2 LQKENI. The CDR3 spans 17 residues. CDR3 amino acids: CASSLIAGGHRLETQYF. CDR3 nucleotide sequence: TGTGCCAGCTCACTAATAGCGGGAGGTCACCGGTTAGAGACCCAGTACTTC.

CDR3 protein: CASSQDRRYTDTQYF. The DNA of the CDR3 is TGCGCCAGCAGCCAAGATCGAAGGTACACAGATACGCAGTATTTT. V and J are TRBV4-1 and TRBJ2-3; D is uncertain. V was cut by 0 bases and J by 2 bases, with 9 bases left in between. Germline loops: CDR1 MGHRA, CDR2 YSYEKL. This CDR3 spans 15 amino acids.

Worth noting for this clone: At one end the junction does not follow the germline gene, possibly because of a read error. The same CDR3 arises from other DNA sequences in this sample as well. The chain couples TRBV2 to TRBJ2-2; 7 nucleotides match TRBD1. The CDR3 is 15 residues long. Germline CDR1 reads SNHLY; CDR2 reads FYNNEI. The CDR3 DNA sequence: TGCGCCAGCAGTACAGGGGCACCCAACACCGGGGAGCTGTTTTTT. Its translation is CASSTGAPNTGELFF.

The chain is built from TRBV6-5 and TRBJ1-2; TRBD1 might be the D (5 bases). Trimming left V 0 bases short and J 8 bases short, with 13 bases between. Germline CDR1 is MNHEY and CDR2 is SVGAGI. This CDR3 region has 14 residues. The CDR3 DNA is TGTGCCAGCAGTTACTCGTTGGGGCTTGGAGGCTACACCTTC. It encodes CASSYSLGLGGYTF.